The clone carrying this T cell receptor (beta chain) was found many times. Antigen specificity is unknown. V dropped 4 bases and J dropped 5; count of bases not matched to a gene: 0. CDR3 size: 13 residues. The germline CDR1 and CDR2 sequences are SGHVS and FQNEAQ. This sample is drawn from a study of spatial heterogeneity in lung cancer. Study findings and constraints: In tumors, expanded intratumoral alpha and beta TCR counts tracked mutation counts.

Time point denoted: sample taken at primary tumor resection. TCRdb passed the 5' RACE reads through MiXCR, listing each CDR3 protein once. This table holds some 97,000 distinct CDR3 sequences, approximately 4.7% found once. The TCR originated in a male donor with early-stage non-small cell lung cancer. Sequenced material: lung tumor tissue, taken at surgery. The genes are TRBV7-8 and TRBJ2-1; 9 nucleotides match TRBD1. CDR3 protein: CASSWDRDNEQFF. The CDR3 DNA reads as TGTGCCAGCAGCTGGGACAGGGACAATGAGCAGTTCTTC. The full variable domain, with the rest looked up from reference TRBV7-8 and TRBJ2-1, is GAGVSQSPRYKVAKRGQDVALRCDPISGHVSLFWYQQALGQGPEFLTYFQNEAQLDKSGLPSDRFFAERPEGSVSTLKIQRTQQEDSAVYLCASSWDRDNEQFFGPGTRLTVL.